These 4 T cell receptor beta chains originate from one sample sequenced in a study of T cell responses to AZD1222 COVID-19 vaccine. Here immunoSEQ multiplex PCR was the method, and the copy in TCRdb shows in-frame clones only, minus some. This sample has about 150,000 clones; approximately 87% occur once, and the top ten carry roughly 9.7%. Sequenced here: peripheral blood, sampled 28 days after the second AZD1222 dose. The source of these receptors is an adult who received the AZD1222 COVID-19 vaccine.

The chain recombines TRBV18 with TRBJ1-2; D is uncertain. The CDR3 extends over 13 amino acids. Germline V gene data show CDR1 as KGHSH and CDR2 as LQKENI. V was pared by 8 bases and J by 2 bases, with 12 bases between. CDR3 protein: CASGPDGNYGYTF. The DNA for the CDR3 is TGTGCCAGCGGCCCGGACGGAAACTATGGCTACACCTTC. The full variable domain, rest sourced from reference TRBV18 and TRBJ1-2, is NAGVMQNPRHLVRRRGQEARLRCSPMKGHSHVYWYRQLPEEGLKFMVYLQKENIIDESGMPKERFSAEFPKEGPSILRIQQVVRGDSAAYFCASGPDGNYGYTFGSGTRLTVV.

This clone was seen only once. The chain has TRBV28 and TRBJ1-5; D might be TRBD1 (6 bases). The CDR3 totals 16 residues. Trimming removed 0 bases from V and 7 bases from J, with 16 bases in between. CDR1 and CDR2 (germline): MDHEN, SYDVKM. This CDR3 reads CASSLWVMGGRQPQHF. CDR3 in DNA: TGTGCCAGCAGTTTATGGGTTATGGGGGGCCGACAGCCCCAGCATTTT.

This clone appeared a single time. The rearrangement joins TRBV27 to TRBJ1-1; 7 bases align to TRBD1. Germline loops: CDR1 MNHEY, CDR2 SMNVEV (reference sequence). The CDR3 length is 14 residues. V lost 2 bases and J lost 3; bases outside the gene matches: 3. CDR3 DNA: TGTGCCAGCAGTTTAAGGACAGGTTACACTGAAGCTTTCTTT. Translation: CASSLRTGYTEAFF.

CDR3 DNA sequence: TGTGCCAGCAGCTTGGGCCCTACAGGGGGCTCTGGAAACACCATATATTTT. The encoded protein is CASSLGPTGGSGNTIYF. The chain couples TRBV5-4 to TRBJ1-3, with 8 bases identical to TRBD1. The V gene's germline CDR1 is SGHNT and CDR2 YYREEE (reference sequence). The CDR3 is made up of 17 amino acids. V was clipped by 0 bases and J by 0 bases; unmatched bases: 5.